This T cell receptor (beta chain) was documented in a study of metastatic and nonmetastatic thyroid tumors. TCRdb re-clonotyped the PCR reads through MiXCR. The sample records about 93,000 clones, around 7.8% being singletons. This clone was recorded many times. Its antigen is not identified. Thyroid surgery had not been preceded by any treatment in any patient. Study results and limitations: It was reportedly found that TCR beta diversity was significantly higher in malignant thyroid tumors than in benign nodules, a difference seen in both blood and tumor samples.

The V gene lost 3 bases and the J gene lost 7 bases, with 16 bases spanning the gap. This CDR3 has 14 residues. Germline values: CDR1 DFQATT, CDR2 SNEGSKA (reference sequence). The TCR was taken from a female donor with papillary thyroid cancer or a benign thyroid nodule (not recorded which). Some clones in this sample may be carry-over from other donors' samples. Sample: blood. The chain couples TRBV20-1 to TRBJ1-5; D is uncertain. CDR3 DNA sequence: TGCAGTGCTAGCCGCGAAGGTATGGGGCAGCCCCAGCATTTT. This encodes CSASREGMGQPQHF.